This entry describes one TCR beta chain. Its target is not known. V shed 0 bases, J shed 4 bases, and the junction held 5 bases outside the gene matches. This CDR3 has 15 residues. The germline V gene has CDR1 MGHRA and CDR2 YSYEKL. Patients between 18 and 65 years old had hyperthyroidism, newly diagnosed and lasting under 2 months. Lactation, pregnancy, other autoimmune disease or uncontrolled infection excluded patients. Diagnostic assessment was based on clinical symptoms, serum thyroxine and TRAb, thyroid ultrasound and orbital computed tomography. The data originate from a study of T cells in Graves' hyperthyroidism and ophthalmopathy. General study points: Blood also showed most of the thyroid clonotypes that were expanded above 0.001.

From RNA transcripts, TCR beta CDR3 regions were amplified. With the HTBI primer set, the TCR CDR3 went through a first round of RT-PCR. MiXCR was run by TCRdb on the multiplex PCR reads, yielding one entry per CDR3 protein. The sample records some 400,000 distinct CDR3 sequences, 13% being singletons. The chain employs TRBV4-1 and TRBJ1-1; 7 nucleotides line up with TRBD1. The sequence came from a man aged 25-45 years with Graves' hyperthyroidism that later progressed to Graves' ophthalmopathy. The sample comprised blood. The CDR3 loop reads CASSQDYDRATEAFF. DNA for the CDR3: TGCGCCAGCAGCCAAGATTATGACAGGGCCACTGAAGCTTTCTTT.